Included here is one TCR beta chain sequence, with context. Its antigen is unknown. From the 5' RACE reads, TCRdb called clonotypes with MiXCR, one entry per CDR3 protein. The data show tens of thousands of distinct CDR3 sequences, with about 6.7% seen just once and roughly 0.85% held by the top ten. The junction had 11 bases not matched to a gene; V was cut back by 6 bases and J by 8 bases. Germline V gives CDR1 DFQATT, CDR2 SNEGSKA (reference sequence). The CDR3 is 15 amino acids. The sample is drawn from a study of T-cell memory formation after mild COVID-19. Notes on the study in general: The study found balanced CD4/CD8 in clones contracting day 15 to 85 and a CD4+ lean in later expanders. SARS-CoV-2 specificity of second-wave clones peaking day 37 was unconfirmed.

This sequence was found in an adult who had mild COVID-19 (a few samples of this study predate the infection). Cell type and time point are not known. Sequencing input: PBMCs or a T cell subset sorted from them (not recorded which). The J gene is TRBJ2-1, the V gene TRBV20-1; 12 bases are shared with TRBD2. CDR3 sequence: CSATKTSGSTDEQFF. Written as DNA, the CDR3 is TGCAGTGCAACCAAGACTAGCGGGAGCACTGATGAGCAGTTCTTC.